This T cell receptor beta chain was captured by sequencing in a study of post-analysis software for immune sequencing data. General observations from the study: Compared against controls, patients with multiple sclerosis displayed significantly lower normalized Chao1 diversity.

The authors incorporated unique molecular identifiers into the TCR beta cDNA libraries. Via MiXCR, TCRdb re-called the PCR reads, giving one row per CDR3 protein. Of roughly 600,000 distinct CDR3 sequences listed, around 47% are singletons. On this clonotype itself: Antigen specificity is unknown.

Sequences were obtained from blood. The sequence came from a girl aged 5-17 years with multiple sclerosis.

CDR3 sequence: CASSQDPAGHQYF. CDR3 coding DNA: TGTGCCAGCAGCCAAGATCCGGCGGGACACCAGTATTTT. The chain has TRBV7-9 and TRBJ2-3; D possibly uses TRBD1 or TRBD2 (6 bases each). CDR1 is SEHNR and CDR2 is FQNEAQ in the germline V gene (reference sequence). Trimming removed 5 bases at V and 12 bases at J, with 18 bases between. The CDR3 has 13 amino acids.